This T cell receptor (beta chain) was sequenced in a study of T cell clonotyping in hematopoietic cell transplantation. Study observations and caveats: Higher Inverse Simpson Index values in graft donor and pretransplant recipient predicted broader posttransplant TCR diversity.

Clones were read by immunoSEQ multiplex PCR, and TCRdb kept only the in-frame ones, dropping some. The sample lists approximately 80,000 clones, almost 97% occurring once. This clone has only one observation. What it binds is unknown. With 5 bases clipped from V and 3 bases from J, the junction kept 9 bases outside the gene matches. The CDR3 has 16 amino acids. The germline V gene encodes CDR1 SEHNR and CDR2 FQNEAQ (reference sequence). This sample's time point: recipient sample about 28 days before transplant, after cytoreduction. The source is a woman between 45 and 60 years old with acute myeloid leukemia. Some clones in this sample may be carry-over from other donors' samples. V is TRBV7-9 and J is TRBJ2-1; 8 bases line up with TRBD2. This specimen consisted of peripheral blood mononuclear cells, obtained before stem cell transplant. The CDR3 DNA is TGTGCCAGCAGCCCGAGAGCAGCGGGAGACTACAATGAGCAGTTCTTC. Translation: CASSPRAAGDYNEQFF.